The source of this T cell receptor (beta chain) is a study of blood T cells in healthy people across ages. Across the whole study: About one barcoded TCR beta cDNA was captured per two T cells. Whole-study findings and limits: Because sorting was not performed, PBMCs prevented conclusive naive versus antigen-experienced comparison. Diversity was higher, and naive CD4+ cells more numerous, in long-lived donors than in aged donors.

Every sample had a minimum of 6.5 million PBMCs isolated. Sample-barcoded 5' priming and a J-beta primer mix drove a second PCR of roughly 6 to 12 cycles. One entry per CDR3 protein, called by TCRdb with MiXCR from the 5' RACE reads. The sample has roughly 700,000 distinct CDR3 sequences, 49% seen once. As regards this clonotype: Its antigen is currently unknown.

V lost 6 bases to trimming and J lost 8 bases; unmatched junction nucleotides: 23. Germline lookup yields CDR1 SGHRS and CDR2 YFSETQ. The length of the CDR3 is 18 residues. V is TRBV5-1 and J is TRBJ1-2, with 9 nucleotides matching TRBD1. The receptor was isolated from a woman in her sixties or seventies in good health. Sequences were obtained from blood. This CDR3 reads CASNDRPGTGTSVGGYTF. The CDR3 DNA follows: TGCGCCAGCAATGATAGACCCGGGACAGGGACCTCGGTAGGAGGCTACACCTTC.